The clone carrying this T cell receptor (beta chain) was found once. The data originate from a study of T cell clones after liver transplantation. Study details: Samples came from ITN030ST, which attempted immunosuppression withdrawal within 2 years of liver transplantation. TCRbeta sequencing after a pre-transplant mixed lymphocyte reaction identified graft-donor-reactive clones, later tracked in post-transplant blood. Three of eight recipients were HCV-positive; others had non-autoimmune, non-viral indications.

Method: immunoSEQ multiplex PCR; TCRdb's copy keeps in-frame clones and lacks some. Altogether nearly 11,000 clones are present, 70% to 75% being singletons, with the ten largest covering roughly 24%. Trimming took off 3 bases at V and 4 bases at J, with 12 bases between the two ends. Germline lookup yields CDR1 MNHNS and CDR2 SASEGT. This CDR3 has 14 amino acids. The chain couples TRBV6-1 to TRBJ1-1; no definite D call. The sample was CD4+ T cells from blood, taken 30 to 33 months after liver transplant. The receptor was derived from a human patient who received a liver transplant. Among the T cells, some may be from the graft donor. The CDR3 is CASSEWSGVTEAFF. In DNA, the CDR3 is TGTGCCAGCAGTGAGTGGTCAGGAGTCACTGAAGCTTTCTTT.